These T cell receptor beta chains were read from a single sample in a study of cytomegalovirus exposure and HLA in healthy donors. Sequenced by immunoSEQ multiplex PCR; TCRdb stores in-frame clones only, minus some. The sample has fewer than 150,000 clones. The sample was PBMCs. These receptors were collected from a man between 40 and 49 years old in good health and CMV-seronegative. The conserved cysteine and the conserved F or W are not part of the CDR3 here.

V gene,CDR3 length,CDR3 protein
TRBV7-2,14,PSGTGEDLSNSPLH
TRBV6-6,10,ASSPSTDTQY
TRBV4-2,14,ASSQDIAGVTYEQY
TRBV7-9,13,ASSLRDRGSGELF
TRBV5-1,19,ASSLLGRGGQGITYNSPLH
TRBV18,14,ASSPQGQAPNQPQH
TRBV7-2,12,ASSQRTGVEKLF
TRBV19,11,ASSLAGNQPQH
TRBV11-3,13,ASSLSGGAGEKLF
TRBV14,11,AIDRGRNSPLH
TRBV18,11,ASSPKGEETQY
TRBV7-8,13,ASSLGTERTAEAF
TRBV5-6,12,ASSSRTGNQPQH
TRBV7-3,14,ASSPRQRSGANVLT
TRBV4-1,11,ASSQREDQPQH
TRBV21-1,12,ASSNQGVCSPLH
TRBV11-2,14,ASSSGLAGGQETQY
TRBV7-9,13,ASSRFEQGTYEQY
TRBV27,12,ASSPRRGGEKLF
TRBV7-3,13,ASSAQGNPIYEQY
TRBV2,11,ASSGQVIDEQY
TRBV19,12,ASSIAQGDQPQH
TRBV27,13,ASSPPRGAYNEQF
TRBV6-6,13,ASSYAGTGREKLF
TRBV28,10,ASRRWDQGAF
TRBV5-1,15,ASIPEPGQGSRNTQY
TRBV19,13,ASIRTATANTEAF
TRBV5-5,13,ASSEGLHSNQPQH
TRBV5-8,10,ASSSQVNEQF
TRBV6-6,12,ASTSGGITGELF
TRBV7-9,9,ASSSYYEQY
TRBV19,11,ASSIGQGYEQY
TRBV7-2,15,ASSPSGGPRSYNEQF
TRBV4-3,11,ASSQPDRGQQF
TRBV18,13,ASSPDSGGANEQY
TRBV14,18,ASSQPSGLTGGRSYNEQF
TRBV18,11,ASSPGQPNIQY
TRBV5-6,16,ASSPSWDRGRSNYGYT
TRBV7-8,13,ASSFLQGSEEKLF
TRBV6-6,13,ASTSYDSVNQPQH
TRBV2,12,ASRDRGFNYGYT
TRBV5-6,14,ASSLGTGSNTGELF
TRBV5-1,12,ASSPLTDTGELF
TRBV28,14,ASSSSTGALNQPQH
TRBV7-9,12,ASSSGGGIYEQY
TRBV7-9,12,ASSPRQSSYEQY
TRBV7-6,12,ASSSGTGGYEQY
TRBV19,12,ASSIPGIGYEQY
TRBV7-3,12,ASSSTGGDTEAF
TRBV7-2,12,ASSRDRGWDEQY
TRBV5-1,13,ASSMGQGGTGELF
TRBV28,13,ASSLAVPSHYGYT
TRBV5-5,13,ASSLTITNQETQY
TRBV19,11,AMFRQGNYEQY
TRBV18,11,ASSPGGVYEQY
TRBV7-2,10,ASSPKTGKQY
TRBV19,15,ASSIGRQGGLGATQY
TRBV19,13,ASSPLRGGSDTQY
TRBV28,12,ASSRAGGTDTQY
TRBV5-8,12,ASSPIGQGREQF